This T cell receptor beta chain came from a study of blood T cell repertoires in COVID-19. About the study: Sample material is recorded as cDNA or gDNA derived from T cells, B-cell-depleted T cells, or PBMCs.

Per the original data handling: Cell counts per sample came from amplifying reference gene primers. Clones were sequenced by immunoSEQ multiplex PCR, and TCRdb holds only the in-frame ones, with some missing. The V and J calls and clone size were taken over from that table, and D and trimming were inferred from the DNA. Of some 110,000 clones in the sample, approximately 80% were seen once. Germline V gives CDR1 SGHRS, CDR2 YFSETQ. This CDR3 is 20 amino acids long. After removal of 0 bases from V and 1 base from J, the junction contained 13 bases not matched to a gene. What was sequenced was peripheral blood. This chain joins TRBV5-1 and TRBJ2-4; 10 bases are a match to TRBD2. The sequence was collected from a man in his fifties with acute or convalescent COVID-19. The chain's CDR3 is CASSLVASGRGGMAKNIQYF. The DNA for the CDR3 is TGCGCCAGCAGCTTGGTGGCTAGCGGGAGAGGGGGAATGGCCAAAAACATTCAGTACTTC.